A selection of T cell receptor beta chains follows, all from one sample in a study of beta chain features in type 1 diabetes. Using immunoSEQ multiplex PCR, the repertoire was profiled, and TCRdb retains in-frame clones only, with some absent. This sample has hundreds of thousands of clones; about a sixth occur once, and the top ten carry more than 0.08%. The material sequenced was naive CD4+ T cells from blood. These receptors were taken from a man in his late teens or twenties in good health. Both conserved end residues are part of each CDR3. A D gene is named only where the DNA matches it firmly. Some rows have no size entry. The others give once, few or many, or a class for an expanded clone.

V gene	clone size	D gene	J gene	CDR3 DNA	CDR3 protein
TRBV18	few	.	TRBJ2-7	TGTGCCAGCTCACCACAAAGGAGGGGGACAACCCTCTACGAGCAGTACTTC	CASSPQRRGTTLYEQYF
TRBV4-2	few	TRBD2	TRBJ2-1	TGTGCCAGCAGCCAAGGGGGAGGGCCCCACCTCTACAATGAGCAGTTCTTC	CASSQGGGPHLYNEQFF
TRBV27	few	.	TRBJ2-7	TGTGCCAGCAGTCGTTCGGGTCCCTACGAGCAGTACTTC	CASSRSGPYEQYF
TRBV18	.	.	TRBJ1-2	TGTGCCAGCTCACCAGGGGCGGCGAGCTATGGCTACACCTTC	CASSPGAASYGYTF
TRBV6-6	few	.	TRBJ2-5	TGTGCCAGCAGTTATCAACAGAAACAAGAGACCCAGTACTTC	CASSYQQKQETQYF
TRBV13	.	.	TRBJ2-5	TGTGCCAGCAGCCGCTCTAGCGCTCAAGAGACCCAGTACTTC	CASSRSSAQETQYF
TRBV10-3	few	.	TRBJ2-7	TGTGCCATCAGGGGAGGAGGGGGCCTATCCTACGAGCAGTACTTC	CAIRGGGGLSYEQYF
TRBV27	.	.	TRBJ2-7	TGTGCCAGCAGATCGTCCGGGGTTTACGAGCAGTACTTC	CASRSSGVYEQYF
TRBV7-2	.	.	TRBJ2-6	TGTGCCAGCAGCTTAGTGGGACATCTCTCTGGGGCCAACGTCCTGACTTTC	CASSLVGHLSGANVLTF
TRBV5-1	few	.	TRBJ2-5	TGCGCCAGCAGCCCCACGGGGAATGGAGAGACCCAGTACTTC	CASSPTGNGETQYF
TRBV5-5	.	TRBD2	TRBJ2-7	TGTGCCAGCAGCCTAACCGGGACTAGCGCGACCTACGAGCAGTACTTC	CASSLTGTSATYEQYF
TRBV27	few	.	TRBJ2-7	TGTGCCAGCAGTTTATCGGGCGGAACCTACGAGCAGTACTTC	CASSLSGGTYEQYF
TRBV10-3	.	TRBD1	TRBJ2-7	TGTGCCATCAAAGGGACAGCGGTCCCCTACGAGCAGTACTTC	CAIKGTAVPYEQYF
TRBV5-4	few	.	TRBJ2-5	TGTGCCAGCAGCTCCCCCACGACAGCTCTTAAGGCCCAGTACTTC	CASSSPTTALKAQYF
TRBV7-3	.	TRBD1	TRBJ1-1	TGTGCCAGCAGCTCCTCCGACAGGGCCGGGGCTTTCTTT	CASSSSDRAGAFF
TRBV7-9	.	.	TRBJ2-7	TGTGCCAGCAGCACGTCAGGGCCCCAACGGACCTACGAGCAGTACTTC	CASSTSGPQRTYEQYF
TRBV2	.	TRBD1	TRBJ2-2	TGTGCCAGCAAGGCCAGGACAGGGAGCCCCGGGGAGCTGTTTTTT	CASKARTGSPGELFF
TRBV4-3	.	.	TRBJ2-3	TGCGCCAGCAGCCCGGACACGGGTAAAGGCACAGATACGCAGTATTTT	CASSPDTGKGTDTQYF
TRBV2	few	.	TRBJ2-1	TGTGCCAGCAGCGAGCGAGGGACAAACTACAATGAGCAGTTCTTC	CASSERGTNYNEQFF
TRBV5-1	few	TRBD2	TRBJ2-1	TGCGCCAGCAGCAGTTTAGCGGGAGGCGACAATGAGCAGTTCTTC	CASSSLAGGDNEQFF
TRBV19	few	.	TRBJ1-6	TGTGCCAGTAACAAACCCCGAGACTGGACAGACAATTCACCCCTCCACTTT	CASNKPRDWTDNSPLHF
TRBV11-3	.	TRBD1	TRBJ2-1	TGTGCCAGCAGCTCCGACAGGGGCAATGAGCAGTTCTTC	CASSSDRGNEQFF
TRBV6-6	.	TRBD2	TRBJ2-5	TGTGCCAGCAGTTTTGGCCGGGCTAGCGGCCAAGAGACCCAGTACTTC	CASSFGRASGQETQYF
TRBV7-2	few	.	TRBJ1-4	TGTGCCAGCAGCTCCCGACAGGCAAGGAATGAAAAACTGTTTTTT	CASSSRQARNEKLFF
TRBV25-1	.	.	TRBJ2-3	TGTGCCAGCAGTCAAACCAAAAGTACGCAGTATTTT	CASSQTKSTQYF
TRBV28	few	.	TRBJ2-3	TGTGCCAGCAGACTAGGCAGGGTGGGCACAGATACGCAGTATTTT	CASRLGRVGTDTQYF
TRBV9	few	.	TRBJ1-1	TGTGCCAGCAGCGTAGTCCCATCGCCAAAGAACACTGAAGCTTTCTTT	CASSVVPSPKNTEAFF
TRBV27	few	TRBD1	TRBJ2-3	TGTGCCAGCACTCCCCTGGGACAGGGGAACGCAGATACGCAGTATTTT	CASTPLGQGNADTQYF
TRBV6-5	few	TRBD2	TRBJ2-3	TGTGCCAGCAGCCGTCAGGGCGGGGGGCAGTATTTT	CASSRQGGGQYF
TRBV10-3	few	TRBD2	TRBJ2-1	TGTGCCATCAGTGGGACTAGCGGGAGCCCCTACAATGAGCAGTTCTTC	CAISGTSGSPYNEQFF
TRBV28	few	.	TRBJ1-2	TGTGCCAGCAGACCTCAGGGGAAAAGATATAGCTACACCTTC	CASRPQGKRYSYTF
TRBV10-3	few	TRBD1	TRBJ2-5	TGTGCCACCAGAGGGACAGGCCAAGAGACCCAGTACTTC	CATRGTGQETQYF
TRBV2	few	.	TRBJ1-5	TGTGCCAGCAGTGAAGCGCAGACTCGGACTCGGCCCCAGCATTTT	CASSEAQTRTRPQHF
TRBV27	.	TRBD2	TRBJ2-2	TGTGCCAGCAGACGCGTTCTAGCGGGAGGCGACACGGGGGAGCTGTTTTTT	CASRRVLAGGDTGELFF
TRBV4-2	.	.	TRBJ1-1	TGTGCCAGCAGCAAAGAGACAGTTCTTAACACTGAAGCTTTCTTT	CASSKETVLNTEAFF
TRBV4-3	.	TRBD2	TRBJ2-1	TGCGCCAGCAGCCAAGCGCACGGGGGGGCCTTCTACAATGAGCAGTTCTTC	CASSQAHGGAFYNEQFF
TRBV5-1	few	TRBD1	TRBJ1-5	TGCGCCAGCAGCTTGGAAGGGACAGGGCCCCAGCATTTT	CASSLEGTGPQHF
TRBV29-1	.	.	TRBJ2-1	TGCAGCGTTGTCGGAGGAACGGCCGTCGGATACAATGAGCAGTTCTTC	CSVVGGTAVGYNEQFF
TRBV9	few	TRBD1	TRBJ2-7	TGTGCCAGCAGCGTAGCGCACGGGACAGGGGCCCTCGAGCAGTACTTC	CASSVAHGTGALEQYF
TRBV27	few	.	TRBJ2-1	TGTGCCAGCAGTCTACGGGACTTTTACAATGAGCAGTTCTTC	CASSLRDFYNEQFF
TRBV7-9	.	.	TRBJ2-1	TGTGCCACCTTTAGGGGGAGTTGGGCGGATGAGCAGTTCTTC	CATFRGSWADEQFF
TRBV6-6	.	.	TRBJ2-3	TGTGCCAGCAATGGAGACACGGCGGCAGATACGCAGTATTTT	CASNGDTAADTQYF
TRBV25-1	.	.	TRBJ2-7	TGTGCCAGCAGCCGGTTTCGGGAGAGTGGTGAGCAGTACTTC	CASSRFRESGEQYF
TRBV18	.	TRBD1	TRBJ1-2	TGTGCCAGCTCACCGGGGCGATCTGGGACAGGAGTCTATGGCTACACCTTC	CASSPGRSGTGVYGYTF
TRBV9	.	TRBD1	TRBJ2-7	TGTGCCAGCAGCACTAGGACAGGCAACCTTTACGAGCAGTACTTC	CASSTRTGNLYEQYF
TRBV18	.	.	TRBJ1-1	TGTGCCAGCTCCCCCCTTACAGGGATCACTGAAGCTTTCTTT	CASSPLTGITEAFF
TRBV28	few	.	TRBJ2-7	TGTGCCAGCAGGGTCAACTCTGGATACGAGCAGTACTTC	CASRVNSGYEQYF
TRBV10-2	.	.	TRBJ2-2	TGCGCCAGCAGTGACGGCCCGAACACCGGGGAGCTGTTTTTT	CASSDGPNTGELFF
TRBV14	few	.	TRBJ1-1	TGTGCCAGCAGCCAAGTATCCGGTTACGCTTTCTTT	CASSQVSGYAFF
TRBV11-1	.	.	TRBJ2-3	TGTGCCAGCAGCCCGAGCGGCGATACGCAGTATTTT	CASSPSGDTQYF
TRBV29-1	few	.	TRBJ1-3	TGCAGCGTTGTAAGGACCGGGGGTGGAAACACCATATATTTT	CSVVRTGGGNTIYF